The clone carrying this TCR beta chain was seen ten or more times. Looked up from germline, CDR1 is MNHNY and CDR2 is SVGAGI (reference sequence). The length of the CDR3 is 16 residues. The V gene lost 0 bases and the J gene lost 5 bases, with 13 bases spanning the gap. TCR amplification ran roughly 20 PCR cycles using constant-region and V-primer adapter primers. mRNA isolates were amplified via in vitro transcription. One entry per CDR3 protein, called by TCRdb with MiXCR from the reads. The sample holds tens of thousands of distinct CDR3 sequences; over 9.5% are singletons and the top ten take 6.2%. The source of the sample is a study of low-dose radiotherapy and immunotherapy resistance in tumors. Study overall: For Cohort 1, fractions of 0.5 Gy were given every 2 weeks, reaching 6.5 Gy overall. Covering alpha and beta chains, TRAV- and TRBV-specific primers were used for the first-strand cDNA. Each two-week cycle included intravenous cyclophosphamide 200 mg/m2, given one day before radiation and immunotherapy.

Stated time point: before trial treatment. The material sequenced was PBMCs, taken before treatment. The rearrangement uses TRBV6-6 and TRBJ2-2; TRBD2 might be the D (5 bases). The clonotype originates from a female donor with ovarian cancer. The CDR3 is CASSYSGIPGTGELFF. The DNA of the CDR3 is TGTGCCAGCAGTTACTCCGGGATCCCGGGGACCGGGGAGCTGTTTTTT.